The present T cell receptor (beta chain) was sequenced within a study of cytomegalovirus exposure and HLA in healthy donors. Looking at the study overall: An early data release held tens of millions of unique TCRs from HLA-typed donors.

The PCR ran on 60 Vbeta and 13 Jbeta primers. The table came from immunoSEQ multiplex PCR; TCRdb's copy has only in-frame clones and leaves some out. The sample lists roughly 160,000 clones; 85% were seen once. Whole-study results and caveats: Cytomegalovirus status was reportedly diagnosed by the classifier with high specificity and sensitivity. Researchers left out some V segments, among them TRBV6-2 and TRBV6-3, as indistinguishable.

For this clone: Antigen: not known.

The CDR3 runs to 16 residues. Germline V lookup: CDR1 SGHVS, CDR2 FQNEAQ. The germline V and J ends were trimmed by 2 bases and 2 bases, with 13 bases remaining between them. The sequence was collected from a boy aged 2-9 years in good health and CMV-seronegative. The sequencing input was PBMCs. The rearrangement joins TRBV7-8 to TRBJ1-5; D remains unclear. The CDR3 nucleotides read TGTGCCAGCAGCTTATGGGCCGGGAAAGGCAATCAGCCCCAGCATTTT. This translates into CASSLWAGKGNQPQHF.